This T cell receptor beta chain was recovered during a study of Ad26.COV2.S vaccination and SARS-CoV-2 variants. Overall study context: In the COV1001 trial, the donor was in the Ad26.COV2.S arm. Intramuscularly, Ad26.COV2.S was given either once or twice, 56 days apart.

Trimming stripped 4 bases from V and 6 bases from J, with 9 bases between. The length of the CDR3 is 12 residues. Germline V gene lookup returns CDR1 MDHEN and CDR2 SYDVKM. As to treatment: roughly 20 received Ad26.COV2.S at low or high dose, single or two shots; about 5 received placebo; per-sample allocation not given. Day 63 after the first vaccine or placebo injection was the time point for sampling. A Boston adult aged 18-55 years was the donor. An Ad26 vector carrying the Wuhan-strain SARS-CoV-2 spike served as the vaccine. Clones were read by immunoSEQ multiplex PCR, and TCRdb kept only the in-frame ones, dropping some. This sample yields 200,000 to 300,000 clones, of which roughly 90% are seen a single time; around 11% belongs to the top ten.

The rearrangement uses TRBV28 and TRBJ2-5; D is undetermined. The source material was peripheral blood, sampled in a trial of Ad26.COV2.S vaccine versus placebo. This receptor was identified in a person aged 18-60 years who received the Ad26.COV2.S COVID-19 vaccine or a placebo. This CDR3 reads CASSSPWKTQYF. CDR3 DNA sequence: TGTGCCAGCAGTTCGCCGTGGAAGACCCAGTACTTC. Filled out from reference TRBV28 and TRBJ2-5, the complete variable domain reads DVKVTQSSRYLVKRTGEKVFLECVQDMDHENMFWYRQDPGLGLRLIYFSYDVKMKEKGDIPEGYSVSREKKERFSLILESASTNQTSMYLCASSSPWKTQYFGPGTRLLVL.